The 27 T cell receptor beta chains in this list originate from one sample, sequenced in a study of cytomegalovirus exposure and HLA in healthy donors. This table comes from immunoSEQ multiplex PCR, and its TCRdb copy is limited to in-frame clones, with some not included. The data hold fewer than 150,000 clones, with around nine tenths observed a single time. Sequencing used PBMCs. The receptor source for this set is a man younger than 30 in good health and CMV-seropositive.

The J gene is TRBJ2-2, the V gene TRBV5-5; TRBD2 matches 9 bases. Trimming took 0 bases from V and 1 from J; bases not matched to a gene: 1. Germline assignment: CDR1 SGHKS and CDR2 YYEKEE (reference sequence). The CDR3 runs 16 residues. CDR3 sequence: CASSLGLAVNTGELFF. As DNA, the CDR3 is TGTGCCAGCAGCTTGGGACTAGCGGTGAACACCGGGGAGCTGTTTTTT.

The sample holds one count of this clone. CDR3 sequence: CASSLVPDRAGYEQYF. Written as DNA, the CDR3 is TGCGCCAGCAGCTTGGTCCCGGACAGGGCTGGCTACGAGCAGTACTTC. The rearrangement joins TRBV5-1 to TRBJ2-7; 8 bases fit TRBD1. CDR3 size: 16 residues. Germline V gives CDR1 SGHRS, CDR2 YFSETQ. V trimming: 0 bases; J trimming: 3 bases; junction bases outside the gene matches: 8.

This chain links TRBV7-3 with TRBJ2-1; 7 positions match TRBD1. CDR3 length: 14 amino acids. Germline V gene data show CDR1 as SGHTA and CDR2 as FQGTGA. Trimming cost V 2 bases and J 8 bases; bases outside gene matches: 6. This CDR3 reads CASSLDRAGDEQFF. In DNA, the CDR3 is TGTGCCAGCAGCTTAGACAGGGCGGGCGATGAGCAGTTCTTC.

The rearrangement joins TRBV9 to TRBJ2-5, with D possibly TRBD2 on 6 matching bases. Germline V gene sequence: CDR1 SGDLS, CDR2 YYNGEE. The CDR3 totals 14 residues. Trimming took off 4 bases at V and 2 bases at J, with 12 bases between the two ends. CDR3: CASSPPGLQETQYF. In nucleotides, the CDR3 is TGTGCCAGCAGCCCCCCGGGACTTCAAGAGACCCAGTACTTC.

The J gene is TRBJ2-7, the V gene TRBV9, with D maybe TRBD2 (5 bases). The CDR3 covers 15 residues. In germline, CDR1 is SGDLS, CDR2 YYNGEE. V lost 0 bases to trimming and J lost 4 bases, with 14 bases between them. CDR3 amino acids: CASSVAEEFEYEQYF. Here the CDR3 DNA reads TGTGCCAGCAGCGTAGCGGAGGAGTTCGAATACGAGCAGTACTTC.

The chain carries TRBV10-3 and TRBJ2-2; 7 positions match TRBD1. The trim removed 6 bases at V and 1 base at J, leaving 5 bases unmatched. The V gene's germline CDR1 is ENHRY and CDR2 SYGVKD. CDR3 length equals 15 residues. The CDR3 region has the DNA TGTGCCATCAGGCCAGACAGGGAGAACACCGGGGAGCTGTTTTTT. It is translated as CAIRPDRENTGELFF.

V is TRBV9 and J is TRBJ1-4; a possible D gene is TRBD1 (6 bases). There are 16 residues in the CDR3. Germline V CDR1 and CDR2: SGDLS, YYNGEE. Trimming left V 4 bases short and J 8 bases short, with 21 bases between. CDR3: CASSPAGASGGEKLFF. The DNA of the CDR3 is TGTGCCAGCAGCCCTGCGGGGGCCTCGGGAGGCGAAAAACTGTTTTTT.

The chain links TRBV29-1 to TRBJ1-1, with 11 bases identical to TRBD1. Germline assignment: CDR1 SQVTM and CDR2 ANQGSEA. V trimming: 7 bases; J trimming: 3 bases; junction bases outside the gene matches: 4. The CDR3 is made up of 13 amino acids. CDR3 amino acids: CSADRGQDTEAFF. As DNA, the CDR3 is TGCAGCGCGGACAGGGGGCAGGACACTGAAGCTTTCTTT.

The chain carries TRBV7-2 and TRBJ1-2, with a weak D call TRBD1 (5 bases). Germline V gene sequence: CDR1 SGHTA, CDR2 FQGNSA. CDR3 length: 14 residues. Trimming cost V 2 bases and J 7 bases, with 14 bases left between them. CDR3 loop: CASSLRAGWVGYTF. CDR3 nucleotides: TGTGCCAGCAGCTTACGAGCAGGGTGGGTTGGCTACACCTTC. Filled out from reference TRBV7-2 and TRBJ1-2, the complete variable domain reads GAGVSQSPSNKVTEKGKDVELRCDPISGHTALYWYRQSLGQGLEFLIYFQGNSAPDKSGLPSDRFSAERTGGSVSTLTIQRTQQEDSAVYLCASSLRAGWVGYTFGSGTRLTVV.

V is TRBV19 and J is TRBJ1-6; D perhaps matches TRBD1 (6 bases). Germline V gene sequence: CDR1 LNHDA, CDR2 SQIVND (reference sequence). V was cut by 5 bases and J by 7 bases, with 9 bases left in between. This CDR3 region has 13 residues. Here the CDR3 reads CASSLGQNSPLHF. As DNA, the CDR3 is TGTGCCAGTAGTCTTGGACAGAATTCACCCCTCCACTTT. Full variable domain (remainder filled in from reference TRBV19 and TRBJ1-6): DGGITQSPKYLFRKEGQNVTLSCEQNLNHDAMYWYRQDPGQGLRLIYYSQIVNDFQKGDIAEGYSVSREKKESFPLTVTSAQKNPTAFYLCASSLGQNSPLHFGNGTRLTVT.

This clone was counted a few times. J is TRBJ2-1 and V is TRBV2; D is possibly TRBD2 (6 bases). This CDR3 is 15 amino acids long. Germline values: CDR1 SNHLY, CDR2 FYNNEI. With 6 bases removed from V and 5 bases from J, the gap between germline ends came to 17 bases. This chain's CDR3 is CASSDRDWLNNEQFF. CDR3 in DNA: TGTGCCAGCAGCGACCGGGACTGGTTGAACAATGAGCAGTTCTTC.

The chain uses TRBV2 and TRBJ1-2; D is unresolved. Germline values: CDR1 SNHLY, CDR2 FYNNEI. Trimming took off 3 bases at V and 4 bases at J, with 21 bases between the two ends. The CDR3 spans 17 residues. In DNA, the CDR3 is TGTGCCAGCAGTGATTCCCCTCGGACTATCCCATTCTATGGCTACACCTTC. It specifies CASSDSPRTIPFYGYTF.

The chain couples TRBV7-9 to TRBJ2-7, with D perhaps TRBD1 (6 bases). Between the trimmed V and J ends, which lost 3 bases and 6 bases, there was a span of 9 bases. The CDR3 extends over 12 amino acids. Germline CDR1 is SEHNR and CDR2 is FQNEAQ (reference sequence). The CDR3 DNA reads as TGTGCCAGCAGCTTGGGACACCGCGAGCAGTACTTC. Translated: CASSLGHREQYF.

This clone was seen only once. The V and J genes are TRBV19 and TRBJ1-1; D uncertain. With 10 bases removed from V and 1 base from J, the gap between germline ends came to 10 bases. The CDR3 runs to 12 residues. The germline CDR1 and CDR2 sequences are LNHDA and SQIVND (reference sequence). Here the CDR3 reads CATVSQNTEAFF. The DNA of the CDR3 is TGTGCCACCGTGAGCCAGAACACTGAAGCTTTCTTT.

A single count supports this clone. Other nucleotide sequences from this sample produce the same CDR3. This chain joins TRBV30 and TRBJ2-3; D might be TRBD2 (6 bases). CDR3 length: 15 amino acids. Germline assignment: CDR1 GTSNPN and CDR2 SVGIG (reference sequence). Trimming removed 1 base from V and 0 bases from J, with 11 bases in between. CDR3 DNA: TGTGCCTGGAGTGAGAGTAGCGGTAGCACAGATACGCAGTATTTT. Amino acid sequence: CAWSESSGSTDTQYF.

The table lists this clone with many counts. The chain couples TRBV27 to TRBJ2-7, with 9 bases fitting TRBD1. The CDR3 is 16 residues long. Germline lookup yields CDR1 MNHEY and CDR2 SMNVEV (reference sequence). The ends lost 4 bases at V and 4 bases at J; junction bases unmatched: 11. The CDR3 sequence is CASSSSTGTGQYEQYF. The DNA of the CDR3 is TGTGCCAGCAGTTCAAGCACCGGGACAGGGCAATACGAGCAGTACTTC.

The chain has TRBV5-8 and TRBJ1-5; a weak D match, TRBD1 (5 bases). Germline lookup yields CDR1 SGHTS and CDR2 YDEGEE. The V gene lost 6 bases and the J gene lost 9 bases, with 19 bases spanning the gap. The CDR3 length is 14 residues. The CDR3 DNA follows: TGTGCCAGCACCTTAGGACGCCAGGGTCTGCCCCAGCATTTT. Translating it yields CASTLGRQGLPQHF.

This chain joins TRBV6-1 and TRBJ2-7; 9 bases agree with TRBD2. Germline V lookup: CDR1 MNHNS, CDR2 SASEGT. There are 15 residues in the CDR3. Germline trimming cut 7 bases from V and 3 bases from J; bases unmatched to any gene: 10. CDR3 sequence: CASTRELAGLYEQYF. The DNA of the CDR3 is TGTGCCAGCACAAGAGAACTAGCGGGCCTCTACGAGCAGTACTTC.

The chain carries TRBV6-1 and TRBJ2-7; 9 bases align to TRBD1. CDR1 is MNHNS, CDR2 SASEGT, per germline. The ends lost 4 bases at V and 6 bases at J; junction bases unmatched: 10. The CDR3 sequence is 15 residues long. CDR3 DNA: TGTGCCAGCAGTGGCCACAGGGGGCGCGTGCTCGAGCAGTACTTC. This translates into CASSGHRGRVLEQYF.

In regard to this clone: Other DNA sequences in this sample translate to the same CDR3. This chain links TRBV5-4 with TRBJ2-3, with TRBD2 as a possible D gene (6 bases). The CDR3 runs 15 residues. Trimming took off 0 bases at V and 0 bases at J, with 8 bases between the two ends. From germline, CDR1 is SGHNT and CDR2 YYREEE (reference sequence). The CDR3 here is CASSLVGTSTDTQYF. The CDR3 DNA reads TGTGCCAGCAGCTTGGTTGGGACTAGCACAGATACGCAGTATTTT.

V is TRBV4-1 and J is TRBJ1-1; D not certain. Trimming pared 1 base from V and 1 base from J, leaving 4 bases between. Looked up from germline, CDR1 is MGHRA and CDR2 is YSYEKL. This CDR3 is built from 13 residues. The CDR3: CASSQAWNTEAFF. The CDR3 region has the DNA TGCGCCAGCAGCCAAGCCTGGAACACTGAAGCTTTCTTT.

J is TRBJ1-3 and V is TRBV5-1; 10 bases map to TRBD1. The trim removed 7 bases at V and 2 bases at J, leaving 6 bases unmatched. The CDR3 has 15 amino acids. Germline CDR1 SGHRS, CDR2 YFSETQ. In DNA, the CDR3 is TGCGCCAGCTCCCGGACAGGGGGGACTGGAAACACCATATATTTT. The encoded protein is CASSRTGGTGNTIYF.

The V and J genes are TRBV6-5 and TRBJ2-3; 11 nucleotides line up with TRBD2. V was clipped by 5 bases and J by 2 bases; unmatched bases: 3. The CDR3 is 15 amino acids. Germline V lookup: CDR1 MNHEY, CDR2 SVGAGI. CDR3 in amino acids: CASSRTSGYTDTQYF. CDR3 nucleotide sequence: TGTGCCAGCAGTCGGACTAGCGGGTACACAGATACGCAGTATTTT.

The rearrangement uses TRBV7-9 and TRBJ2-7, with D possibly TRBD1 on 6 matching bases. Germline V gene data show CDR1 as SEHNR and CDR2 as FQNEAQ (reference sequence). The CDR3 consists of 13 residues. V was shortened by 5 bases and J by 0 bases, with 8 bases between the two germline ends. CDR3 DNA sequence: TGTGCCAGCAGCAGACAGGTCTCCTACGAGCAGTACTTC. Translation gives CASSRQVSYEQYF. Together with reference TRBV7-9 and TRBJ2-7, the CDR3 gives the full variable domain: DTGVSQNPRHKITKRGQNVTFRCDPISEHNRLYWYRQTLGQGPEFLTYFQNEAQLEKSRLLSDRFSAERPKGSFSTLEIQRTEQGDSAMYLCASSRQVSYEQYFGPGTRLTVT.

V gene TRBV9 combines with J gene TRBJ1-3, with a possible D match to TRBD1 (6 bases). Per the germline V gene, CDR1 is SGDLS and CDR2 is YYNGEE. V lost 3 bases and J 0 bases, leaving 10 bases between the germline ends. This CDR3 contains 15 residues. CDR3 loop: CASSATGNSGNTIYF. Written as DNA, the CDR3 is TGTGCCAGCAGCGCGACAGGCAACTCTGGAAACACCATATATTTT.

This clone was observed once. The V and J genes are TRBV5-1 and TRBJ2-3; no definite D call. This CDR3 has 16 amino acids. Looked up from germline, CDR1 is SGHRS and CDR2 is YFSETQ. Trimming removed 3 bases from V and 4 bases from J, with 18 bases in between. The CDR3, as DNA: TGCGCCAGCAGCTCCCCTCCTAGGAACCCAGCAGATACGCAGTATTTT. Its protein is CASSSPPRNPADTQYF.

The gene calls are TRBV15 and TRBJ2-7; the D is unclear. Germline V gene data show CDR1 as LNHNV and CDR2 as YYDKDF (reference sequence). V lost 0 bases to trimming and J lost 2 bases, with 5 bases between them. The CDR3 contains 13 residues. This CDR3 reads CATSRDPAYEQYF. CDR3 bases: TGTGCCACCAGCAGAGATCCCGCCTACGAGCAGTACTTC.